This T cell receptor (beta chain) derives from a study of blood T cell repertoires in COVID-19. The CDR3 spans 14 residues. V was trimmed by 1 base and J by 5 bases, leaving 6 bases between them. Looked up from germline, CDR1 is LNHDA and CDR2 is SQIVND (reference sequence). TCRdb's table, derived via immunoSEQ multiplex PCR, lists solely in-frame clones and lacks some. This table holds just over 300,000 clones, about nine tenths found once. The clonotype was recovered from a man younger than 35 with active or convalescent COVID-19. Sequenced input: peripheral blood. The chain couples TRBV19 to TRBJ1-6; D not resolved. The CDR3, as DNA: TGTGCCAGTAGTATAGCACTGAATAATTCACCCCTCCACTTT. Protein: CASSIALNNSPLHF.